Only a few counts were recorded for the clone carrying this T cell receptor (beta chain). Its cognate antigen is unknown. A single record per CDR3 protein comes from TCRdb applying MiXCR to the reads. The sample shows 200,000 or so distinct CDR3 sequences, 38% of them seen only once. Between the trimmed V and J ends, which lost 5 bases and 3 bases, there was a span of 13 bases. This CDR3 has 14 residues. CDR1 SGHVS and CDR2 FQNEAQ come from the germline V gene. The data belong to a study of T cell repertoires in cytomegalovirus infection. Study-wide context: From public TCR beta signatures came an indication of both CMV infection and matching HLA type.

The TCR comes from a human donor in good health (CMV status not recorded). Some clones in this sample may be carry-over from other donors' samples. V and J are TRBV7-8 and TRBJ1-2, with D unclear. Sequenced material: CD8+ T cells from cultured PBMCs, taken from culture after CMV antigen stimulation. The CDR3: CASSPGPLYYGYTF. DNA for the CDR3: TGTGCCAGCAGCCCCGGACCACTTTACTATGGCTACACCTTC.